This TCR beta chain comes out of a study of neoadjuvant anti-PD-1 for oral cavity cancer. About the study: Patients without progression received a fourth nivolumab dose around day 43, then surgical resection on days 50-56.

Regarding time point: after neoadjuvant nivolumab, at surgical resection. Patients had newly diagnosed, untreated stage II-IVA oral cavity squamous cell carcinoma. These oral cavity squamous cell carcinomas were HPV-negative and locally advanced. Six replicates per PBMC sample, mostly from roughly 450 ng of genomic DNA. This table comes from immunoSEQ multiplex PCR, and its TCRdb copy is limited to in-frame clones, with some not included. The sample holds 13,000 to 15,000 clones, 71% seen once. The germline gives CDR1 MNHNS, CDR2 SASEGT. Trimming took 7 bases from V and 5 from J, leaving 8 bases between them. CDR3 length equals 11 residues. This clone appeared a few times.

The sequence was collected from a person aged 35-79 years with oral cavity squamous cell carcinoma. The specimen comprised PBMCs, sampled after nivolumab (anti-PD-1) treatment. The V gene is TRBV6-1, the J gene TRBJ2-5; D unclear. This CDR3 is CASMLWETQYF. CDR3 DNA sequence: TGTGCCAGCATGCTGTGGGAGACCCAGTACTTC.